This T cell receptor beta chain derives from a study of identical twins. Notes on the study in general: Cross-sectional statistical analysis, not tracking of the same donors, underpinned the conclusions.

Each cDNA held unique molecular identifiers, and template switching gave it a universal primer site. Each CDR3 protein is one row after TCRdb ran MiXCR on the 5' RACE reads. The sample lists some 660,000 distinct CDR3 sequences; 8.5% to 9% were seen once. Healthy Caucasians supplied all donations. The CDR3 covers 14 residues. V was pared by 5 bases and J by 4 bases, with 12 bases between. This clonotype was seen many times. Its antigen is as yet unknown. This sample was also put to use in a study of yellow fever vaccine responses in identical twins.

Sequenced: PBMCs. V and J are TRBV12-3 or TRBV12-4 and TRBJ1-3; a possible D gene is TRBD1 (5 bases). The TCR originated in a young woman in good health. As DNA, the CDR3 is TGTGCCAGCAGTCCAGGGTCCGCGGGAAACACCATATATTTT. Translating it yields CASSPGSAGNTIYF.